The 10 T cell receptor beta chains given below trace back to one sample, sequenced in a study of T cell repertoires in cytomegalovirus infection (dated by TCRdb to the late 2010s). Their antigens remain unidentified. Sequenced using an Illumina HiSeq 1500. TCRdb reran the public reads through fastp at Q25 and MiXCR, keeping productive beta chains. Merged by CDR3 protein, the rows form single entries marked with the most common genes and DNA. This sample has about 68,000 distinct CDR3 sequences in its table, and 20% to 25% of those were observed once. The ten largest account for 65% to 85% of the sample. The sample comprised PBMCs, sequenced either directly or after in vitro stimulation (not recorded which). These receptors were taken from a human donor in good health (CMV status not recorded). Some clones in this sample may be carry-over from other donors' samples.

The V gene is TRBV30, the J gene TRBJ2-6; D gene ambiguous. Trimming shortened V by 2 bases and J by 4 bases, and 15 bases separated the two germline ends. CDR1 is GTSNPN and CDR2 is SVGIG in the germline V gene (reference sequence). This CDR3 has 16 amino acids. As DNA, the CDR3 is TGTGCCTGGAGTTTGACCCCCCGGGCCGGGGCCAACGTCCTGACTTTC. This encodes CAWSLTPRAGANVLTF.

This clonotype was detected ten times or more. The V call is TRBV7-2, the J call TRBJ2-6, with D tentatively TRBD1 (6 bases). V was pared by 6 bases and J by 1 base, with 19 bases between. The CDR3 covers 18 residues. CDR1 is SGHTA and CDR2 is FQGNSA in the germline V gene. The CDR3, as DNA: TGTGCCAGCAGATGGACCGGGACATCAATATCTGGGGCCAACGTCCTGACTTTC. This encodes CASRWTGTSISGANVLTF.

This clonotype appeared a few times. The chain links TRBV18 to TRBJ2-7; 8 positions match TRBD2. This CDR3 spans 15 amino acids. Per the germline V gene, CDR1 is KGHSH and CDR2 is LQKENI. The V and J ends lost 2 bases and 0 bases, in that order; junction bases with no gene match: 3. The CDR3 DNA reads TGTGCCAGCTCACCAGCGGGAGGCAGCTCCTACGAGCAGTACTTC. It translates to CASSPAGGSSYEQYF. Full variable domain (missing parts from reference TRBV18 and TRBJ2-7): NAGVMQNPRHLVRRRGQEARLRCSPMKGHSHVYWYRQLPEEGLKFMVYLQKENIIDESGMPKERFSAEFPKEGPSILRIQQVVRGDSAAYFCASSPAGGSSYEQYFGPGTRLTVT.

This clonotype was picked up a small number of times. The chain is built from TRBV7-2 and TRBJ1-5; tentative D call: TRBD1 (5 bases). The CDR3 runs to 17 residues. Trimming took off 5 bases at V and 4 bases at J, with 21 bases between the two ends. In germline, CDR1 is SGHTA, CDR2 FQGNSA. The CDR3 nucleotides are TGTGCCAGCAGCGTGGGACCGCCAAACTGGTCGAATCAGCCCCAGCATTTT. Translated: CASSVGPPNWSNQPQHF.

CDR3 amino acids: CASSLKLAGYYEQYF. CDR3 DNA sequence: TGTGCCAGCAGCTTGAAACTAGCGGGCTACTACGAGCAGTACTTC. This rearrangement joins TRBV5-4 to TRBJ2-7, with 9 bases fitting TRBD2. Trimming removed 1 base from V and 3 bases from J; junction bases left unmatched: 5. From germline, CDR1 is SGHNT and CDR2 YYREEE (reference sequence). The CDR3 totals 15 residues. Full variable domain (rest looked up from reference TRBV5-4 and TRBJ2-7): ETGVTQSPTHLIKTRGQQVTLRCSSQSGHNTVSWYQQALGQGPQFIFQYYREEENGRGNFPPRFSGLQFPNYSSELNVNALELDDSALYLCASSLKLAGYYEQYFGPGTRLTVT.

This clonotype was counted between two and nine times. J is TRBJ2-1 and V is TRBV7-9; 10 bases align to TRBD2. The V and J ends lost 5 bases and 4 bases, in that order; junction bases with no gene match: 11. Germline assignment: CDR1 SEHNR and CDR2 FQNEAQ (reference sequence). This CDR3 contains 17 residues. The CDR3 region is CASSPRASGSGYNEQFF. In nucleotides, the CDR3 is TGTGCCAGCAGCCCCCGGGCTAGCGGGAGTGGATACAATGAGCAGTTCTTC.

The rearrangement uses TRBV19 and TRBJ1-2; TRBD1 aligns across 8 bases. Germline assignment: CDR1 LNHDA and CDR2 SQIVND (reference sequence). The CDR3 loop spans 17 amino acids. V lost 3 bases and J lost 4; bases outside the gene matches: 13. This chain's CDR3 is CASSIGGQGLMGYGYTF. CDR3 nucleotide sequence: TGTGCCAGTAGTATCGGAGGACAGGGACTTATGGGCTATGGCTACACCTTC.

This clonotype was seen a handful of times. This chain connects TRBV11-2 to TRBJ2-7, with no clear D. Trimming pared 0 bases from V and 4 bases from J, leaving 10 bases between. The CDR3 loop spans 14 amino acids. CDR1 and CDR2 from the germline V gene are SGHAT and FQNNGV. The CDR3: CASSLDLGRYEQYF. The CDR3 DNA follows: TGTGCCAGCAGCTTAGATTTGGGTCGGTACGAGCAGTACTTC.

This clonotype was counted ten times or more. This rearrangement joins TRBV7-9 to TRBJ1-1; D is ambiguous. Germline-derived CDR1 and CDR2 are SEHNR and FQNEAQ (reference sequence). This CDR3 comprises 14 residues. With 2 bases removed from V and 1 base from J, the gap between germline ends came to 8 bases. The CDR3 is CASSLTAGNTEAFF. DNA of the CDR3: TGTGCCAGCAGCTTAACAGCCGGGAACACTGAAGCTTTCTTT.

This clonotype was detected a few times. The gene calls are TRBV6-2 or TRBV6-3 and TRBJ2-1; possible D gene TRBD2, 6 bases. Trimming took 6 bases from V and 4 from J, leaving 16 bases between them. Germline V gene lookup returns CDR1 MNHEY and CDR2 SVGEGT. The CDR3 is 15 residues long. The CDR3 DNA is TGTGCCAGCAGATTAAAAGCGGGCCTTTACAATGAGCAGTTCTTC. It codes for CASRLKAGLYNEQFF.